The clone carrying this TCR beta chain was found a few times. TCRdb's copy holds only in-frame clones and misses some; the assay was immunoSEQ multiplex PCR. The table has about 55,000 clones, roughly 86% seen once; the top ten hold 3.8%. The data were obtained in a study of control samples from healthy donors and cancer patients. The CDR3 runs 16 residues. CDR1 and CDR2 (germline): SGDLS, YYNGEE. The V and J ends lost 4 bases and 2 bases respectively, with 19 bases between them. This TCR was sampled from a man aged 45-65 years in good health. The specimen sequenced was blood. This chain uses TRBV9 with TRBJ2-7, with D uncertain. CDR3 sequence (DNA): TGTGCCAGCAGCCCTCAAGGAGCCGCGAGTGCCTACGAGCAGTACTTC. It encodes CASSPQGAASAYEQYF.